This TCR beta chain was profiled in a study of T cells in Graves' hyperthyroidism and ophthalmopathy. Background on the study: The blood sample was taken at first diagnosis, before treatment began. General study points: Within blood appeared most thyroid clonotypes that had expanded above 0.001. A 13 V-J model separated ophthalmopathy from stable hyperthyroidism.

The V and J ends lost 5 bases and 4 bases respectively, with 17 bases between them. In germline, CDR1 is MNHEY, CDR2 SMNVEV (reference sequence). This CDR3 has 15 amino acids. TCR beta CDR3 region amplification was performed from RNA transcripts. Initially, a first-round RT-PCR of the TCR CDR3 employed the HTBI primer set. TCRdb fed the multiplex PCR reads into MiXCR, producing one record per CDR3 protein. The sample holds approximately 400,000 distinct CDR3 sequences, about 15% seen once. This clonotype appeared many times. What it recognizes is unknown. Diagnoses were made from clinical symptoms, serum measures (thyroxine and TRAb), thyroid ultrasound and orbital computed tomography.

Sequences were obtained from blood. This sequence joins TRBV27 and TRBJ2-5, with D unclear. This sequence originates from a young woman with Graves' hyperthyroidism. The chain's CDR3 is CASSAGPQGRETQYF. The CDR3 coding sequence is TGTGCCAGCAGTGCCGGACCCCAAGGACGAGAGACCCAGTACTTC.